What follows are 3 T cell receptor beta chains derived from one specimen sequenced in a study of blood T cell repertoires in COVID-19. Clones were sequenced by immunoSEQ multiplex PCR, and TCRdb holds only the in-frame ones, with some missing. Here the sample spans about 370,000 clones, roughly nine tenths being singletons. The sample was peripheral blood. The receptors derive from a woman in her twenties or thirties with COVID-19, enrolled during active disease.

The chain couples TRBV4-3 to TRBJ2-1; the match to TRBD2 covers 9 bases. The germline gives CDR1 LGHNA, CDR2 YSLEER. The CDR3 is made up of 16 amino acids. The ends lost 3 bases at V and 4 bases at J; junction bases unmatched: 7. CDR3 loop: CASSQMTSGLYNEQFF. In nucleotides, the CDR3 is TGCGCCAGCAGCCAGATGACTAGCGGATTATACAATGAGCAGTTCTTC.

V gene TRBV6-2 or TRBV6-3 combines with J gene TRBJ1-1; 7 bases map to TRBD1. The J segment lost 0 bases and the V segment lost 5 bases, leaving 12 bases of the junction unmatched. The CDR3 is made up of 17 amino acids. From germline, CDR1 is MNHEY and CDR2 SVGEGT. CDR3 nucleotides: TGTGCCAGCAGTGTCCCGGGACAGCCATATATGAACACTGAAGCTTTCTTT. The encoded protein is CASSVPGQPYMNTEAFF.

The gene calls are TRBV23-1 and TRBJ1-5; D possibly corresponds to TRBD1 (5 bases). TRBV23-1 is classed as an ORF, of uncertain function. CDR3 size: 13 residues. V shed 7 bases and J shed 6 bases, with 13 bases lying between them. CDR3 region: CASTAGPLQPQHF. CDR3 sequence (DNA): TGCGCCAGCACCGCAGGGCCTCTTCAGCCCCAGCATTTT.